This TCR beta chain is from a study of blood T cells in healthy people across ages. Study findings and constraints: Per million T cells, TCR beta diversity dropped about linearly as age rose.

This CDR3 comprises 15 residues. Germline-derived CDR1 and CDR2 are DFQATT and SNEGSKA (reference sequence). With 0 bases removed from V and 0 bases from J, the gap between germline ends came to 9 bases. Combining a sample-barcoded 5' primer with a J-beta primer mix, a second PCR ran for roughly 7 to 12 cycles. TCRdb re-derived calls from the 5' RACE reads in MiXCR, one entry per CDR3 protein. The sample yields roughly 700,000 distinct CDR3 sequences, roughly 25% seen once. The sample holds a few counts of this clonotype. Its antigen is not known. The sample also formed part of further work on T cells of mothers and their children.

This chain links TRBV20-1 with TRBJ2-1; D gene unclear. Sequencing was done on a sample of blood. The sequence was collected from a boy aged 5-17 years in good health. This CDR3 is CSARDGQSSYNEQFF. CDR3 in DNA: TGCAGTGCTAGAGATGGTCAGAGCTCCTACAATGAGCAGTTCTTC.